The source of this TCR beta chain is a study of blood T cell repertoires in COVID-19. Study summary: There were acute and convalescent COVID-19 samples, and they came from the United States, Italy and Spain. From T cells, B-cell-depleted T cells, or PBMCs came the material, which was cDNA or gDNA.

The trim removed 0 bases at V and 5 bases at J, leaving 7 bases unmatched. The CDR3 consists of 15 residues. Per the germline V gene, CDR1 is LNHNV and CDR2 is YYDKDF (reference sequence). Per the original data handling: Amplified reference gene primers provided the basis for estimating nucleated cell counts. Data came from immunoSEQ multiplex PCR; TCRdb stores just in-frame clones and leaves some out. V and J calls and clone size come straight from that table; D and trimming were deduced from the DNA. The sample yields roughly 87,000 clones, approximately 86% seen once. This clone was seen a handful of times.

The sequencing sample was made of peripheral blood. The source is a man aged 35 to 55 with acute or convalescent COVID-19. This rearrangement joins TRBV15 to TRBJ2-7; 7 nucleotides match TRBD1. In DNA form, the CDR3 reads TGTGCCACCAGCAGAGATCACAGGGGCCATGACGAGCAGTACTTC. Protein product: CATSRDHRGHDEQYF.